This TCR beta chain was recorded in a study of CD4 T cells in relation to SARS-CoV-2 and coronaviruses. Worth noting for this clone: The antigen remains undetermined.

CD4+ T cells from unexposed donors were obtained before the COVID-19 pandemic (2011-2018). Isolation of CD4+ T cells took place after roughly nine days in culture. Unexposed-donor CD4+ T cells were probed with SARS-CoV-2 S/N and four cold-coronavirus spikes, cells permitting. On days 3 and 7, cultures got half fresh IL-2 medium. Study-wide points: SARS-CoV-2-driven expansion was significantly weaker in crossreactive than monoreactive clones. The cross-reactivity analysis covered only spike protein, not other viral proteins.

The table came from immunoSEQ multiplex PCR; TCRdb's copy has only in-frame clones and leaves some out. The table includes 9,000 to 15,000 clones, almost 80% detected once. CDR1 is LGHDT and CDR2 is YNNKEL in the germline V gene (reference sequence). V dropped 4 bases and J dropped 8; count of bases not matched to a gene: 11. CDR3 length equals 15 residues. This receptor was identified in a human donor in good health. The V and J genes are TRBV3-1 (or the pseudogene TRBV3-2) and TRBJ2-1; TRBD2 agrees at 7 bases. Specimen: CD4+ T cells from PBMCs, cultured in vitro. The CDR3: CASSLLSRGSDEQFF. CDR3 coding DNA: TGTGCCAGCAGCCTCCTCTCGCGCGGGAGCGATGAGCAGTTCTTC.